This entry concerns a single T cell receptor beta chain. Its antigen is unknown. CDR1 and CDR2 (germline): GTSNPN, SVGIG (reference sequence). This CDR3 spans 14 amino acids. V was cut by 2 bases and J by 1 base, with 11 bases left in between. Profiling relied on immunoSEQ multiplex PCR, and the TCRdb table lists in-frame clones only, not all of them. The repertoire holds 100,000 or so clones, 90% seen once, with 1.3% in the top ten. This entry is derived from a study of T cell responses to AZD1222 COVID-19 vaccine. Whole-study results and caveats: Two AZD1222 doses significantly raised spike-specific TCR breadth and depth over controls.

The sample in question was peripheral blood, obtained on day 0 of AZD1222 vaccination. The source of this sequence is an adult in good health. V gene TRBV30 combines with J gene TRBJ1-1; D possibly corresponds to TRBD1 (6 bases). Here the CDR3 DNA reads TGTGCCTGGAGTTACCTCAGGGGGAACACTGAAGCTTTCTTT. Translating it yields CAWSYLRGNTEAFF.